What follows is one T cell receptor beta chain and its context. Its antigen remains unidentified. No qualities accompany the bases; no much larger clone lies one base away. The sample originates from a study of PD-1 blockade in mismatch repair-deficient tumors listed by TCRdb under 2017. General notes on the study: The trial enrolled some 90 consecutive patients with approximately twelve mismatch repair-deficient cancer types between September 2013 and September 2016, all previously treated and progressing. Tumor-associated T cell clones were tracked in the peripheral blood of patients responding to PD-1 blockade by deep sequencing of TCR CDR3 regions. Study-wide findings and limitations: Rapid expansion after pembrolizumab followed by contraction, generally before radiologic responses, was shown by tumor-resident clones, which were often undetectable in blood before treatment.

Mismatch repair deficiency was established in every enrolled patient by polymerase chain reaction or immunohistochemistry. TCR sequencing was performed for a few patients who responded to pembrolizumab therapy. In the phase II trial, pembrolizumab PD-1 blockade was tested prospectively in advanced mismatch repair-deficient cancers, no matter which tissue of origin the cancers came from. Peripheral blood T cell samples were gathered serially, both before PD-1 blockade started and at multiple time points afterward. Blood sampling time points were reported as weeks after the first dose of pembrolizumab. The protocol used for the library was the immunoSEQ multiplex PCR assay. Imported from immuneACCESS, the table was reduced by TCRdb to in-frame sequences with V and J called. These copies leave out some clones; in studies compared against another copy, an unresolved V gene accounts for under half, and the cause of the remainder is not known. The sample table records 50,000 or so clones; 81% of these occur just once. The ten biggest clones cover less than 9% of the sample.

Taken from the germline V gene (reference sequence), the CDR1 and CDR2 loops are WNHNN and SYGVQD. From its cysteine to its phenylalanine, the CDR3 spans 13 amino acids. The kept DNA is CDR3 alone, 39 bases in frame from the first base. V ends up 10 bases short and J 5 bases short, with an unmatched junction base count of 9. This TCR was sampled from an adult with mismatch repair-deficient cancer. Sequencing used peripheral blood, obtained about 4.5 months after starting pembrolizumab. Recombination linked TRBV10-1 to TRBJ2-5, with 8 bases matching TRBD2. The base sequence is TGCGCCATCCGGGGGGGGGCGGGTGAGACCCAGTACTTC. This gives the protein CAIRGGAGETQYF.